One sample yielded the 16 T cell receptor beta chains listed below, sequenced in a study of cytomegalovirus exposure and HLA in healthy donors. The primer mix had 60 Vbeta and 13 Jbeta primers. The method was immunoSEQ multiplex PCR; TCRdb's version includes in-frame clones alone and lacks a portion of them. Among over 50,000 clones listed, over 70% were seen once. Sequencing input: PBMCs. These TCRs come from a man between 50 and 59 years old in good health and CMV-seropositive.

The chain combines TRBV7-3 with TRBJ2-1; 8 bases are a match to TRBD2. The CDR3 sequence is 15 residues long. J gave up 3 bases and V 0 bases, and 1 base lay outside the gene matches. CDR1 SGHTA and CDR2 FQGTGA come from the germline V gene. CDR3 sequence: CASSLTSGDYNEQFF. Here the CDR3 DNA reads TGTGCCAGCAGCTTAACTAGCGGGGACTACAATGAGCAGTTCTTC. The complete variable domain, with remaining parts taken from reference TRBV7-3 and TRBJ2-1, reads GAGVSQTPSNKVTEKGKYVELRCDPISGHTALYWYRQSLGQGPEFLIYFQGTGAADDSGLPNDRFFAVRPEGSVSTLKIQRTERGDSAVYLCASSLTSGDYNEQFFGPGTRLTVL.

The chain is built from TRBV11-1 and TRBJ2-7; TRBD2 is a possible D gene (5 bases). V shed 2 bases and J shed 2 bases, with 7 bases lying between them. This CDR3 contains 13 residues. Germline lookup yields CDR1 SGHAT and CDR2 FQDESV (reference sequence). The CDR3, as DNA: TGTGCCAGCAGCTTATCTAGCCCCTACGAGCAGTACTTC. Amino acids: CASSLSSPYEQYF.

The chain carries TRBV5-1 and TRBJ1-3; maybe TRBD1 (6 bases). Per the germline V gene, CDR1 is SGHRS and CDR2 is YFSETQ. The CDR3 is 16 residues long. The V end was cut by 4 bases, the J end by 3 bases, with 17 bases between. For the CDR3, the DNA is TGCGCCAGCAGCCCACTAACAGGGTGGCTTGGAAACACCATATATTTT. Translated: CASSPLTGWLGNTIYF.

The chain joins TRBV27 to TRBJ2-3; D not resolved. CDR3 length: 13 amino acids. V gave up 5 bases and J gave up 0 bases, with 6 bases separating them. In germline, CDR1 is MNHEY, CDR2 SMNVEV (reference sequence). The CDR3 DNA reads TGTGCCAGCAGTCTCCAGAGCACAGATACGCAGTATTTT. It translates to CASSLQSTDTQYF.

The chain employs TRBV6-5 and TRBJ1-5, with a weak D call TRBD1 (6 bases). Germline lookup yields CDR1 MNHEY and CDR2 SVGAGI. The CDR3 contains 16 residues. With 3 bases removed from V and 1 base from J, the gap between germline ends came to 13 bases. The CDR3 reads CASSYSSQGSNQPQHF. The CDR3 DNA is TGTGCCAGCAGTTATTCGTCCCAGGGGAGCAATCAGCCCCAGCATTTT.

The J gene is TRBJ2-3, the V gene TRBV10-3; 11 nucleotides agree with TRBD2. Germline CDR1 reads ENHRY; CDR2 reads SYGVKD. The V segment lost 4 bases and the J segment 2 bases; nucleotides outside the gene matches: 8. The CDR3 is 17 residues long. CDR3 DNA sequence: TGTGCCATCAGTGTCACACTAGCGGGAGAACTCACAGATACGCAGTATTTT. Its translation: CAISVTLAGELTDTQYF.

The chain carries TRBV7-8 and TRBJ2-7, with D possibly being TRBD2 (5 bases). CDR1 SGHVS and CDR2 FQNEAQ come from the germline V gene. Trimming took off 2 bases at V and 6 bases at J, with 17 bases between the two ends. The length of the CDR3 is 15 residues. The CDR3 region is CASSLRVGNSVEQYF. CDR3 nucleotide sequence: TGTGCCAGCAGCTTAAGGGTCGGGAATTCGGTCGAGCAGTACTTC.

This clone was found a few times. The chain is built from TRBV15 and TRBJ2-7; TRBD1 matches 7 bases. Per the germline V gene, CDR1 is LNHNV and CDR2 is YYDKDF (reference sequence). V was pared by 5 bases and J by 6 bases, with 7 bases of the junction left unmatched. The CDR3 runs 13 residues. The CDR3 loop reads CATSGSDRTEQYF. Here the CDR3 DNA reads TGTGCCACCAGCGGGTCGGACAGGACCGAGCAGTACTTC.

The chain employs TRBV7-2 and TRBJ2-5, with 9 bases identical to TRBD1. The DNA end lines up better with TRBJ2-7; the J call may be wrong. The CDR3 sequence is 15 residues long. CDR1 is SGHTA, CDR2 FQGNSA, per germline. CDR3 protein: CASSHPGQGLYEQYF. In DNA form, the CDR3 reads TGTGCCAGCAGTCATCCGGGACAGGGTCTCTACGAGCAGTACTTC.

The rearrangement links TRBV13 to TRBJ2-7; 10 nucleotides agree with TRBD2. Germline assignment: CDR1 PRHDT and CDR2 FYEKMQ (reference sequence). The V segment lost 0 bases and the J segment 2 bases; nucleotides outside the gene matches: 7. The CDR3 covers 17 residues. CDR3 region: CASSLGPSGSIPYEQYF. The CDR3 nucleotides are TGTGCCAGCAGCTTAGGCCCTAGCGGGAGTATCCCCTACGAGCAGTACTTC.

This clone was picked up one time. This chain connects TRBV7-2 to TRBJ1-1; 10 bases are shared with TRBD1. Germline CDR1 reads SGHTA; CDR2 reads FQGNSA. Trimming took 3 bases from V and 0 from J; bases not matched to a gene: 1. The CDR3 totals 15 residues. CDR3 sequence reads: CASSLGQGLNTEAFF. The CDR3 coding sequence is TGTGCCAGCAGCTTGGGACAGGGGTTGAACACTGAAGCTTTCTTT. Full variable domain (missing parts from reference TRBV7-2 and TRBJ1-1): GAGVSQSPSNKVTEKGKDVELRCDPISGHTALYWYRQSLGQGLEFLIYFQGNSAPDKSGLPSDRFSAERTGGSVSTLTIQRTQQEDSAVYLCASSLGQGLNTEAFFGQGTRLTVV.

CDR3 nucleotides: TGTGCCAGCAGTGTACAGGGACACGGGGCCGGGGAGCTGTTTTTT. This gives the protein CASSVQGHGAGELFF. This rearrangement joins TRBV6-5 to TRBJ2-2; D is possibly TRBD1 (6 bases). The germline CDR1 and CDR2 sequences are MNHEY and SVGAGI. CDR3 length equals 15 residues. V was cut by 5 bases and J by 6 bases, with 16 bases left in between.

This chain uses TRBV7-6 with TRBJ2-5; unclear D gene. Germline V lookup: CDR1 SGHVS, CDR2 FNYEAQ. V lost 2 bases and J 2 bases, leaving 15 bases between the germline ends. The CDR3 has 16 amino acids. CDR3 amino acids: CASSLPANGGQETQYF. The CDR3 DNA reads TGTGCCAGCAGCTTACCAGCGAACGGCGGTCAAGAGACCCAGTACTTC.

This clone has just one count. The V gene is TRBV9, the J gene TRBJ2-1; D might be TRBD2 (5 bases). The CDR3 has 14 residues. V lost 4 bases to trimming and J lost 4 bases, with 12 bases between them. CDR1 SGDLS and CDR2 YYNGEE come from the germline V gene. The CDR3 here is CASSLGVPYNEQFF. In DNA, the CDR3 is TGTGCCAGCAGCCTCGGGGTACCGTACAATGAGCAGTTCTTC.

This chain uses TRBV27 with TRBJ2-7, with D unresolved. The CDR3 length is 13 residues. Germline lookup yields CDR1 MNHEY and CDR2 SMNVEV (reference sequence). Trimming removed 3 bases from V and 3 bases from J, with 9 bases in between. The CDR3, as DNA: TGTGCCAGCAGTTTGGGCTCCTTCTACGAGCAGTACTTC. Its translation is CASSLGSFYEQYF.

This clone was detected a few times. This rearrangement joins TRBV6-1 to TRBJ2-3; D is possibly TRBD2 (6 bases). CDR1 MNHNS and CDR2 SASEGT come from the germline V gene. Between the trimmed V and J ends, which lost 5 bases and 6 bases, there was a span of 12 bases. This CDR3 comprises 13 residues. This CDR3 is CASSPGESDTQYF. The CDR3, as DNA: TGTGCCAGCAGTCCGGGAGAATCGGATACGCAGTATTTT.